The entry that follows covers one TCR beta chain sequence. As yet, its antigen is unknown. This entry belongs to a study of cytomegalovirus exposure and HLA in healthy donors. In the PCR, 60 Vbeta and 13 Jbeta primers were used. Data came from immunoSEQ multiplex PCR; TCRdb stores just in-frame clones and leaves some out. This table lists 70,000 or so clones. The germline V gene encodes CDR1 GTSNPN and CDR2 SVGIG (reference sequence). The V end was cut by 3 bases, the J end by 7 bases, with 12 bases between. This CDR3 is 12 amino acids long. Points from the study as a whole: The authors enumerated 164 TCR beta chains as linked to cytomegalovirus.

Sequenced sample: PBMCs. This receptor was taken from a man in his forties in good health and CMV-seronegative. The chain couples TRBV30 to TRBJ1-2, with D possibly being TRBD1 (5 bases). CDR3 DNA: TGTGCCTGGAGGCTCCAGGGAGGTGGCTACACCTTC. It codes for CAWRLQGGGYTF.